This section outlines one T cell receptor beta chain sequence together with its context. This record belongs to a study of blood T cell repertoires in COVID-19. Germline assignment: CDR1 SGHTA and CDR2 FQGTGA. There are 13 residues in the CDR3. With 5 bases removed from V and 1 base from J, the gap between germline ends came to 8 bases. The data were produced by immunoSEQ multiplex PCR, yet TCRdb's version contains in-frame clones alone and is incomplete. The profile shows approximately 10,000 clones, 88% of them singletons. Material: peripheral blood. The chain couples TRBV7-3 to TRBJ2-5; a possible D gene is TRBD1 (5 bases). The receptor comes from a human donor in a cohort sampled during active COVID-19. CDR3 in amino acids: CASSRQIQETQYF. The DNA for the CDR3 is TGTGCCAGCAGCCGACAGATCCAAGAGACCCAGTACTTC.